This TCR beta chain was recorded in a study of OX40 agonist ivuxolimab in advanced cancers. For context, the study as a whole: Ivuxolimab, which targeted the costimulatory receptor OX40 (CD134), was an agonistic, fully human IgG2 monoclonal antibody. Intravenous ivuxolimab was administered to patients every 2 weeks at six dose levels: 0.01, 0.1, 0.3, 1.5, 3 and 10 mg/kg. Of the roughly 52 patients in dose escalation, approximately 20 had hepatocellular carcinoma, some 15 had melanoma, 9 had renal cell carcinoma and 9 had head and neck cancer. The dose-escalation cohort was about 83% male with a mean age of approximately 59 years, ranging from roughly 20 to 80. Patients were allowed to have had prior anti-PD-1, anti-PD-L1 or anti-CTLA-4 therapy, and around 43% of the dose-escalation patients had been treated with checkpoint inhibitors. Partial responses occurred in three dose-escalation patients, of whom one had hepatocellular carcinoma and two had cutaneous melanoma. The purpose of peripheral TCRbeta sequencing was to test whether ivuxolimab changed TCR sequence diversity and led to clonal T-cell expansion. The paper describes the monotherapy dose-escalation part (N ≈ 52 patients) of the phase I trial of ivuxolimab. The paper as a whole reports these results and caveats: Partial responders in the 0.1-3.0 mg/kg groups had among the lowest normalized peripheral clonal expansion, especially among CD8+ T cells. Low levels of normalized T-cell clonal expansion were also shown by some nonresponding patients. The antigen specificity of the clonally expanded peripheral T cells was not determined. On average, CD8+ T cells showed more expanded clones than CD4+ T cells after ivuxolimab. Clonal expansion of both CD4+ and CD8+ blood T cells was observed from baseline to week 6 at doses 0.1 to 3.0 mg/kg.

For sequencing of the TCRbeta CDR3 region, genomic DNA was extracted from the sorted cells. The immunoSEQ Assay was used to sequence the TCRbeta CDR3 regions. TCRdb mirrors the immuneACCESS table, restricted to in-frame sequences. Some clones are absent from its copies; in checked studies, under half trace to an unresolved V gene, and the reason for the others is unknown. The sample yields around 30,000 clones; around 90% were counted once. The biggest ten clones account for 4% to 5% of the sample. The trial excluded patients who had a history of autoimmune disease or who were on systemic immunosuppression. Peripheral blood for TCR sequencing was collected from all dose cohorts at baseline, on cycle 4 day 1, and on cycle 7 day 1. Samples came from an open-label, multicenter, first-in-human phase I dose-escalation trial of ivuxolimab. Adults with locally advanced or metastatic head and neck squamous cell, hepatocellular, melanoma or renal cell carcinoma were enrolled in the trial. CD4+ and CD8+ T cells were sorted separately from peripheral blood before TCR sequencing.

Of note for this clone: The specificity of this receptor is unknown. No base-level quality is on record; no much larger clone is a single base apart.

The receptor was derived from an adult with an advanced solid tumor such as melanoma, head and neck, liver or kidney cancer. The source was CD4+ or CD8+ T cells sorted from blood, collected in a trial of the OX40 agonist ivuxolimab.

The CDR3 loop reads CASSPGQAGNTIYF. The DNA sequence follows: TGTGCCAGCAGCCCGGGACAGGCTGGAAACACCATATATTTT. In this chain, TRBV6-5 is recombined with TRBJ1-3; 8 of the junction bases match TRBD1. From its cysteine to its phenylalanine, the CDR3 spans 14 amino acids. Only CDR3 DNA remains: 42 bases, in frame from the first base. The V end gives up 6 bases and the J end 2 bases, leaving 3 bases in the junction not matched to a gene. CDR1 and CDR2, looked up from the germline V gene, are MNHEY and SVGAGI.